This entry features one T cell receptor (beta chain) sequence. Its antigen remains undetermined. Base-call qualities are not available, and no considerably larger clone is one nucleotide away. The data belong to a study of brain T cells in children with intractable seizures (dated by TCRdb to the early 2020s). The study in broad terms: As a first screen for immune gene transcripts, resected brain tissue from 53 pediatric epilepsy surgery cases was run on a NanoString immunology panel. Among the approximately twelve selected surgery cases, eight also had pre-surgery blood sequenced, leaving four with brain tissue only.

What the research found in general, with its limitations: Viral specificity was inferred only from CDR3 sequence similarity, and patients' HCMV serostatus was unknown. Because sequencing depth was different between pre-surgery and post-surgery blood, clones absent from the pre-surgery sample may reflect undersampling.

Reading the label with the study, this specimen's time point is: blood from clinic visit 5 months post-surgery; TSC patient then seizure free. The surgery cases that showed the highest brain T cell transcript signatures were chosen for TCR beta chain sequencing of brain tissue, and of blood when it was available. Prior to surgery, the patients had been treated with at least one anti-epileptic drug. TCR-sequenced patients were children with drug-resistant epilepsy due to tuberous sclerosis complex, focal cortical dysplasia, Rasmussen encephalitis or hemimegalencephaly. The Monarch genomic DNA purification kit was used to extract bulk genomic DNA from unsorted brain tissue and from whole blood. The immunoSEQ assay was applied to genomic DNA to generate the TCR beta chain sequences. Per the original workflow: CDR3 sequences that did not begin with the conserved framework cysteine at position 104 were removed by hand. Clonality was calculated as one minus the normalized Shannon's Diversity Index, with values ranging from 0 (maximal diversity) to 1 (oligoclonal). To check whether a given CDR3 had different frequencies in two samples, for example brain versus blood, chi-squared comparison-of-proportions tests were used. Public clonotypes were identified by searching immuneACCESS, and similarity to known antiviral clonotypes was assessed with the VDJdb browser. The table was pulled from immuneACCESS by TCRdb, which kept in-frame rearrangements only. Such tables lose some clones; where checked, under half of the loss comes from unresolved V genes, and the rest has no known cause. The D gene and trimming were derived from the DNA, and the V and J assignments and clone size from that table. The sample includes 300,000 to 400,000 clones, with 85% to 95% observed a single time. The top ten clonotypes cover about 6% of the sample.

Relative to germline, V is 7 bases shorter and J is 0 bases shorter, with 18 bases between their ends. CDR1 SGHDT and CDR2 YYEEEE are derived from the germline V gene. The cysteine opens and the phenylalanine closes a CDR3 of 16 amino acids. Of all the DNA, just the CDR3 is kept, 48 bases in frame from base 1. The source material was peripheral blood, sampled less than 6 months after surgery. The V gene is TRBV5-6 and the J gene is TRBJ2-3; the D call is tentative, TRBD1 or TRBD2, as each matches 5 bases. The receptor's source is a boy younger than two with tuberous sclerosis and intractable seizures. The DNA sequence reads TGTGCCAGCGGAACTGGGGGTAGCGAAAGCACAGATACGCAGTATTTT. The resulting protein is CASGTGGSESTDTQYF. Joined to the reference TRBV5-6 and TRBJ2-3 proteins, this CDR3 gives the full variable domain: DAGVTQSPTHLIKTRGQQVTLRCSPKSGHDTVSWYQQALGQGPQFIFQYYEEEERQRGNFPDRFSGHQFPNYSSELNVNALLLGDSALYLCASGTGGSESTDTQYFGPGTRLTVL.